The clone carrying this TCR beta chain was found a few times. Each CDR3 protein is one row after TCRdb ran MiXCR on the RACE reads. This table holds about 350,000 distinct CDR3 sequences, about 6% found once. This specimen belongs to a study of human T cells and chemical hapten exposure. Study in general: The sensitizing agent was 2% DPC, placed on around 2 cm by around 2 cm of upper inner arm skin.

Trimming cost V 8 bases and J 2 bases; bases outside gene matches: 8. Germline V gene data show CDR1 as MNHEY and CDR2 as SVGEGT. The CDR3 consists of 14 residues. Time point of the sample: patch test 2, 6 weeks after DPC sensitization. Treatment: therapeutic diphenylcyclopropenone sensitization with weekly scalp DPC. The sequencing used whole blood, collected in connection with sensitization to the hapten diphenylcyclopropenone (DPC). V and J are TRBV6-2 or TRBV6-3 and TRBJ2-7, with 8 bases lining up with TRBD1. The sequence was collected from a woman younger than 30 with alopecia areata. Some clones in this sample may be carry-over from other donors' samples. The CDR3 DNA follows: TGTGCCAGCCGATCCGGACAGGGCACCTACGAGCAGTACTTC. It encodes CASRSGQGTYEQYF.